One sample yielded the 9 T cell receptor beta chains listed below, sequenced in a study of immune heterogeneity within non-small cell lung tumors (dated by TCRdb to the late 2010s). Genomic DNA extracted from bulk tumor tissue served as TCR template, with around 0.55 ug gDNA amplified per sample. During surgery, multiple biopsies were taken from each primary tumor, with sampling sites spaced as far apart as possible within the tumor mass. The study cohort was described as untreated and was composed of newly diagnosed NSCLC cases undergoing curative surgery. The instrument was a HiSeq X Ten. The TCR beta CDR3 region was amplified with a multiplex PCR system whose first round ran for 9 to 11 cycles using 32 V-gene forward primers and 13 J-gene reverse primers. The public reads were quality trimmed at Q25 with fastp and then assembled into clones with MiXCR by TCRdb, keeping productive beta chains. CDR3 protein duplicates are merged, each entry listing the most common genes and DNA. The table for this sample lists 10,000 to 15,000 distinct CDR3 sequences; around a fifth of them were counted only once. 4.5% to 5.5% of the sample is taken by the ten largest.

Sequencing was carried out using lung tumor tissue. The receptors here all came from a man between 60 and 70 years old with non-small cell lung cancer.

This clonotype was found a few times. The rearrangement joins TRBV19 to TRBJ1-1, with unresolved D. V was trimmed by 8 bases and J by 1 base, leaving 11 bases between them. Germline assignment: CDR1 LNHDA and CDR2 SQIVND (reference sequence). The CDR3 has 13 amino acids. The DNA of the CDR3 is TGTGCCAGTGGCGGGGTGAAGAACACTGAAGCTTTCTTT. The encoded protein is CASGGVKNTEAFF.

This clonotype was seen only a few times. This CDR3 is CSARGNSEGTQYF. As DNA, the CDR3 is TGCAGTGCTAGAGGGAACAGTGAGGGGACCCAGTACTTC. J is TRBJ2-5 and V is TRBV20-1; D is possibly TRBD2 (5 bases). The V end was cut by 1 base, the J end by 7 bases, with 13 bases between. CDR1 is DFQATT, CDR2 SNEGSKA, per germline (reference sequence). The CDR3 is made up of 13 amino acids.

This chain links TRBV9 with TRBJ2-7; D perhaps matches TRBD1 (6 bases). The CDR3 length is 15 residues. Germline values: CDR1 SGDLS, CDR2 YYNGEE. V was clipped by 1 base and J by 7 bases, with 18 bases between them. The CDR3 nucleotides read TGTGCCAGCAGCGTAATTGGGGGCCCGGGCGCTGAGCAGTACTTC. This translates into CASSVIGGPGAEQYF.

This clonotype was detected only a few times. This chain links TRBV11-1 with TRBJ2-2; D call uncertain. Trimming stripped 3 bases from V and 11 bases from J, with 19 bases between. The CDR3 sequence is 15 residues long. The V gene's germline CDR1 is SGHAT and CDR2 FQDESV (reference sequence). CDR3 coding DNA: TGTGCCAGCAGCTTCGGCATTATGGAACAGCCAGAGCTGTTTTTT. It is translated as CASSFGIMEQPELFF.

As regards this clonotype: This may be a read error, as it is one base from a much larger clone. J is TRBJ1-2 and V is TRBV28; TRBD1 agrees at 7 bases. The CDR3 is made up of 12 amino acids. CDR1 and CDR2 from the germline V gene are MDHEN and SYDVKM. Unmatched junction bases numbered 4, after V lost 5 bases and J lost 7 bases. CDR3 sequence: CASSQTGSGYTF. In DNA form, the CDR3 reads TGTGCCAGCAGTCAGACAGGGAGTGGCTACACCTTC.

Judged by abundance, this clonotype is medium-sized. This chain joins TRBV20-1 and TRBJ2-7, with TRBD2 identical over 16 bases. Germline V gene lookup returns CDR1 DFQATT and CDR2 SNEGSKA (reference sequence). This CDR3 region has 18 residues. The ends lost 5 bases at V and 4 bases at J; junction bases unmatched: 14. The CDR3: CSADAGTSGRGGLYEQYF. For the CDR3, the DNA is TGCAGTGCTGACGCCGGGACTAGCGGGAGGGGGGGGTTATACGAGCAGTACTTC.

This clonotype occurred a few times. The chain uses TRBV5-1 and TRBJ2-1, with a possible D match to TRBD1 (6 bases). The CDR3 sequence is 15 residues long. V dropped 4 bases and J dropped 0 bases, with 11 bases sitting between them. Germline V gene sequence: CDR1 SGHRS, CDR2 YFSETQ. The CDR3 sequence is CASSQTGSSYNEQFF. The CDR3 DNA sequence: TGCGCCAGCAGCCAAACAGGGAGCTCCTACAATGAGCAGTTCTTC.

The chain has TRBV5-1 and TRBJ2-7, with D possibly TRBD2 on 5 matching bases. Germline assignment: CDR1 SGHRS and CDR2 YFSETQ. This CDR3 comprises 14 residues. With 2 bases removed from V and 3 bases from J, the gap between germline ends came to 12 bases. As DNA, the CDR3 is TGCGCCAGCAGCTTATGGCCTAGCAACTACGAGCAGTACTTC. It encodes CASSLWPSNYEQYF.

This chain uses TRBV5-1 with TRBJ2-3; 9 bases are shared with TRBD2. The CDR3 covers 17 residues. CDR1 is SGHRS, CDR2 YFSETQ, per germline. V shed 4 bases, J shed 4 bases, and the junction held 13 bases outside the gene matches. As DNA, the CDR3 is TGCGCCAGCAGCGCTCGCTTAGCGGGAGTTGGCGCAGATACGCAGTATTTT. Its protein is CASSARLAGVGADTQYF. Full variable domain (rest looked up from reference TRBV5-1 and TRBJ2-3): KAGVTQTPRYLIKTRGQQVTLSCSPISGHRSVSWYQQTPGQGLQFLFEYFSETQRNKGNFPGRFSGRQFSNSRSEMNVSTLELGDSALYLCASSARLAGVGADTQYFGPGTRLTVL.